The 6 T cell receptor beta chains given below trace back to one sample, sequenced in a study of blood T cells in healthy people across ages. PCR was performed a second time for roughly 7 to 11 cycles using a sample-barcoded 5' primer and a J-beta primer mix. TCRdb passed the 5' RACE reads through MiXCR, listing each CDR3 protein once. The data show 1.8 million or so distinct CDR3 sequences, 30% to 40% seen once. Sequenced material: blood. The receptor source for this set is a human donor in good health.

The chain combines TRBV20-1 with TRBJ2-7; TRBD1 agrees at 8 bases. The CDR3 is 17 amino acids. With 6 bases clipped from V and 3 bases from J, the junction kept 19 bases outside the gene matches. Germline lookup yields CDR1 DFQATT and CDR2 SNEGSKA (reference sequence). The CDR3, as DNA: TGCAGTGCCCTGATCAGCCCCCGGGACAGGATCTACTACGAGCAGTACTTC. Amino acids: CSALISPRDRIYYEQYF.

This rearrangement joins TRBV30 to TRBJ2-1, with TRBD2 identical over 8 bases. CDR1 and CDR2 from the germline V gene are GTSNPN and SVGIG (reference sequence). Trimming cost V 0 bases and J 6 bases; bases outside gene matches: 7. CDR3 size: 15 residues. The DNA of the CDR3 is TGTGCCTGGAGTGTAGCAGCGGGGGCCTTCAATGAGCAGTTCTTC. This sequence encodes CAWSVAAGAFNEQFF.

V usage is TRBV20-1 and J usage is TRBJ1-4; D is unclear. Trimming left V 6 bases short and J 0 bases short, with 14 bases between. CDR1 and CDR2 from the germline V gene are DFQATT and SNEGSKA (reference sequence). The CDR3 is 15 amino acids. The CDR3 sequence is CSAPRPDSTNEKLFF. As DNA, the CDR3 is TGCAGTGCCCCCAGGCCAGACTCAACTAATGAAAAACTGTTTTTT.

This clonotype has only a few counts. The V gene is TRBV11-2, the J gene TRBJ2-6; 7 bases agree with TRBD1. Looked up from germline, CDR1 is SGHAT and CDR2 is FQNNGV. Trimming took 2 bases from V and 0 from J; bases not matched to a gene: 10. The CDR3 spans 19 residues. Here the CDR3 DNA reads TGTGCCAGCAGCTTAAGGGGACCGGACAGGTCCTCTGGGGCCAACGTCCTGACTTTC. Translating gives CASSLRGPDRSSGANVLTF.

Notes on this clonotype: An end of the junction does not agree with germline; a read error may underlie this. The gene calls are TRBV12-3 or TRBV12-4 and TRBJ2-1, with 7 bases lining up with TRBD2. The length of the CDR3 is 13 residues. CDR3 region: CACSVNGGGTQFF. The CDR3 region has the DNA TGTGCCTGCAGTGTTAACGGGGGAGGGACCCAGTTCTTC.

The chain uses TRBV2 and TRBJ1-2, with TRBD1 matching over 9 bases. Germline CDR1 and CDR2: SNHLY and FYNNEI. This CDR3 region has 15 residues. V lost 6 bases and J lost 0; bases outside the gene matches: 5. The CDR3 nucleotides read TGTGCCAGCAGCCTATGGGACAGGGCTAACTATGGCTACACCTTC. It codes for CASSLWDRANYGYTF.